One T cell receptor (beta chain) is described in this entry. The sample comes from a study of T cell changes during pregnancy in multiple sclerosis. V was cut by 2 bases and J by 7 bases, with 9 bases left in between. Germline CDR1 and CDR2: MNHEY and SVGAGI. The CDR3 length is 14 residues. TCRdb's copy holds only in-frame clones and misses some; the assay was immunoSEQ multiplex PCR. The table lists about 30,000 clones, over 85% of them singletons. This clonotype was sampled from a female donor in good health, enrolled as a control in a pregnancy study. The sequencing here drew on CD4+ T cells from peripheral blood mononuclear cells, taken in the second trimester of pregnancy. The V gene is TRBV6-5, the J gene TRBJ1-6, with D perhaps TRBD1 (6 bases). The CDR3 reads CASSYPQGNSPLHF. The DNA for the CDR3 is TGTGCCAGCAGTTACCCACAGGGAAATTCACCCCTCCACTTT.